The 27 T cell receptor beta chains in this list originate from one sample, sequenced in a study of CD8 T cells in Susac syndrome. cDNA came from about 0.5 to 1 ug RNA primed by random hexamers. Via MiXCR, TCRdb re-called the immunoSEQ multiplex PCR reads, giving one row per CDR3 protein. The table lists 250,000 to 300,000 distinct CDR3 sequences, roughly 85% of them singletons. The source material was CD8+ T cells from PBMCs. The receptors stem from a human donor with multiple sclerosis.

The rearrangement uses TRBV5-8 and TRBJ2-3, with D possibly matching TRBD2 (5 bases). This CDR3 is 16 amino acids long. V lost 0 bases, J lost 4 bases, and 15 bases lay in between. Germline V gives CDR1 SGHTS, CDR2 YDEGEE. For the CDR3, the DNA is TGTGCCAGCAGCTTGGAGGGAGACGGTATGGCAGATACGCAGTATTTT. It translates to CASSLEGDGMADTQYF.

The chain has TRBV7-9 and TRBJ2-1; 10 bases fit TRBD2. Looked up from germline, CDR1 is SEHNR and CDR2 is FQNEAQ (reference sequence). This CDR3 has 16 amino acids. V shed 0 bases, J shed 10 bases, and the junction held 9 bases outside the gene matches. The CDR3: CASSLAASGRGKEQFF. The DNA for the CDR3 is TGTGCCAGCAGCTTAGCGGCCAGCGGGAGGGGGAAAGAGCAGTTCTTC.

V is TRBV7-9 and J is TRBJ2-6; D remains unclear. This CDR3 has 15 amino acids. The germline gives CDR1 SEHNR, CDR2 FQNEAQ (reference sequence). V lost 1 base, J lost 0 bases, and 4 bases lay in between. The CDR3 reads CASSLVLSGANVLTF. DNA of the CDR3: TGTGCCAGCAGCTTAGTCCTCTCTGGGGCCAACGTCCTGACTTTC.

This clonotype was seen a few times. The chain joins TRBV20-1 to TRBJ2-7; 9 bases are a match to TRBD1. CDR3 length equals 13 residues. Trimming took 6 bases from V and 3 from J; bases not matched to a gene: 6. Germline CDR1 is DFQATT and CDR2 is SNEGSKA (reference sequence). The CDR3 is CSAPGQGFYEQYF. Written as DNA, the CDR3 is TGCAGTGCGCCGGGACAGGGATTCTACGAGCAGTACTTC.

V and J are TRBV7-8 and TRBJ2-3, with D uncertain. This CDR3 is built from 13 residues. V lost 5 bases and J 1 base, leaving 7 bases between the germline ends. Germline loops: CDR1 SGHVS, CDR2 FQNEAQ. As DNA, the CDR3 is TGTGCCAGCAGCCCAGCAGGCACAGATACGCAGTATTTT. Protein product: CASSPAGTDTQYF.

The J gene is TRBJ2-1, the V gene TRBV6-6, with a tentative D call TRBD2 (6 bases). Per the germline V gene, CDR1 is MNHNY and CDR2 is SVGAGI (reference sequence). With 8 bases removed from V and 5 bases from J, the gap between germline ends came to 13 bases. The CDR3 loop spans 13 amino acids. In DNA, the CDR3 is TGTGCCAGCGGGGGACTCCAGAACAATGAGCAGTTCTTC. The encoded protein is CASGGLQNNEQFF.

The CDR3 bases are TGTGCCAGCAGCCATAATGGCGCTGATGAGCAGTTCTTC. Protein: CASSHNGADEQFF. The V call is TRBV16, the J call TRBJ2-1; D not certain. Looked up from germline, CDR1 is KGHSY and CDR2 is FQNENV. The CDR3 loop spans 13 amino acids. V gave up 3 bases and J gave up 8 bases, with 11 bases separating them.

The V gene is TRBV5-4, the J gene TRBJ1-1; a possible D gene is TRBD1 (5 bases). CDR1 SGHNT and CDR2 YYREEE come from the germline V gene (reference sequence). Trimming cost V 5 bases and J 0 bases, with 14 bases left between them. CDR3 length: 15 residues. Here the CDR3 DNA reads TGTGCCAGCAGGTGGGACCTTACAATGAACACTGAAGCTTTCTTT. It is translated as CASRWDLTMNTEAFF.

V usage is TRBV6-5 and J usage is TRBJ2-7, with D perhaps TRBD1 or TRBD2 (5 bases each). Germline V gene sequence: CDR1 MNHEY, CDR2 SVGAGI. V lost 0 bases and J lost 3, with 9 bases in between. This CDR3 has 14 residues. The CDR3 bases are TGTGCCAGCAGTTACTCGAGGGGTTTCTACGAGCAGTACTTC. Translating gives CASSYSRGFYEQYF.

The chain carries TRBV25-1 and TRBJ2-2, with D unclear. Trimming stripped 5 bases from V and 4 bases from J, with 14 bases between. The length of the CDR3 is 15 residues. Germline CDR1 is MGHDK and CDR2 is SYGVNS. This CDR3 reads CASSPSPGPTGELFF. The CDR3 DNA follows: TGTGCCAGCAGTCCCTCGCCTGGCCCCACCGGGGAGCTGTTTTTT.

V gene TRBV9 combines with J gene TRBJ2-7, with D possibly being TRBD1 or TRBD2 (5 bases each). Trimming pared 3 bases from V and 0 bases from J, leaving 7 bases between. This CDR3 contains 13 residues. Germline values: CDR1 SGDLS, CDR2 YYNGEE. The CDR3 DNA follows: TGTGCCAGCAGCGACGGGACCTCCTACGAGCAGTACTTC. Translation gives CASSDGTSYEQYF.

In DNA, the CDR3 is TGCGCCAGCAGCCAGAAGACGGGATCTAACTATGGCTACACCTTC. Protein: CASSQKTGSNYGYTF. The V gene is TRBV4-1, the J gene TRBJ1-2, with D uncertain. The germline V gene has CDR1 MGHRA and CDR2 YSYEKL. This CDR3 spans 15 amino acids. Trimming left V 3 bases short and J 0 bases short, with 11 bases between.

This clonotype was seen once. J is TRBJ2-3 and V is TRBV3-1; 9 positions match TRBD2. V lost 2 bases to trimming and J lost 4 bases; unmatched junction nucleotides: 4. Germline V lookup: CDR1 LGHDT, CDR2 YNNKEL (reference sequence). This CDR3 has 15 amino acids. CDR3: CASSQSSGTSDTQYF. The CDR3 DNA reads TGTGCCAGCAGCCAATCTAGCGGGACCTCAGATACGCAGTATTTT.

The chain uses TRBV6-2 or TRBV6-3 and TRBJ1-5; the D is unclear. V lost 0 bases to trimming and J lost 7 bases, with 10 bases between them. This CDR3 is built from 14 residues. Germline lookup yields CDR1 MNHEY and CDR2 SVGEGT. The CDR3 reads CASSYSGSGQPQHF. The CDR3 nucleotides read TGTGCCAGCAGTTACTCGGGGTCTGGCCAGCCCCAGCATTTT.

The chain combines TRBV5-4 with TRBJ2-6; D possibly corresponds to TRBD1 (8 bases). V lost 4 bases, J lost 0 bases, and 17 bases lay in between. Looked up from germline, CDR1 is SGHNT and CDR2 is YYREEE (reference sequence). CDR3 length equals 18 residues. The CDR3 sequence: CASSREQGGNSGANVLTF. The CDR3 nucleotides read TGTGCCAGCAGCAGAGAACAGGGGGGGAACTCTGGGGCCAACGTCCTGACTTTC.

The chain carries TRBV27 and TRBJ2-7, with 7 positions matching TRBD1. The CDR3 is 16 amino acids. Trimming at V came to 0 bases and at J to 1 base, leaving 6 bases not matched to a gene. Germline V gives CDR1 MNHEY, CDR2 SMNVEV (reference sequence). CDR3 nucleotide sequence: TGTGCCAGCAGTTTATCTTCAGGGGGTGCTTCCTACGAGCAGTACTTC. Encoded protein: CASSLSSGGASYEQYF.

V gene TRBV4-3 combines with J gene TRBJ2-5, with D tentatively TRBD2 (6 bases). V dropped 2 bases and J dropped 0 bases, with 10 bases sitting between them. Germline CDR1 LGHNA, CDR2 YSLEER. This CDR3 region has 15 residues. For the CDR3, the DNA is TGCGCCAGCAGCCAAATTTTAGCGGACCAAGAGACCCAGTACTTC. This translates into CASSQILADQETQYF.

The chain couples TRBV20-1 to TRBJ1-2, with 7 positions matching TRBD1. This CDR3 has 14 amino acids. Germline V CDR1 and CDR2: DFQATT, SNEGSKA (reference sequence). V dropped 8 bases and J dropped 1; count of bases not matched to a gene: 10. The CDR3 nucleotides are TGCAGTCCCTTCCGGGACAGCCTTAACTATGGCTACACCTTC. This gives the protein CSPFRDSLNYGYTF.

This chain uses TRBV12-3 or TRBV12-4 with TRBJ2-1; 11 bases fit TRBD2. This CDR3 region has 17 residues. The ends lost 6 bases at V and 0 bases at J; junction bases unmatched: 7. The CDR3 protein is CASSGLAGPFSYNEQFF. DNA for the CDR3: TGTGCCAGCAGCGGACTAGCGGGTCCGTTCTCCTACAATGAGCAGTTCTTC.

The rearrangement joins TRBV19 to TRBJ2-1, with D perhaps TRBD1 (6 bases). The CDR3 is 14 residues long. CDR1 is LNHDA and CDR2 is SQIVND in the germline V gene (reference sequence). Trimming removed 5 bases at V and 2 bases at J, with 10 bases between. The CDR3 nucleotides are TGTGCCAGTAGTTTTCGGGACACCTACAATGAGCAGTTCTTC. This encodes CASSFRDTYNEQFF.

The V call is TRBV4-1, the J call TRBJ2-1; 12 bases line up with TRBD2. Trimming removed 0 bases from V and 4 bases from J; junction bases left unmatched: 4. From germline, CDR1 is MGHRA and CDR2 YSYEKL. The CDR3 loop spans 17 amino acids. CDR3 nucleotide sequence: TGCGCCAGCAGCCAAGATAACCTAGCGGGAGGGTACAATGAGCAGTTCTTC. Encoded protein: CASSQDNLAGGYNEQFF.

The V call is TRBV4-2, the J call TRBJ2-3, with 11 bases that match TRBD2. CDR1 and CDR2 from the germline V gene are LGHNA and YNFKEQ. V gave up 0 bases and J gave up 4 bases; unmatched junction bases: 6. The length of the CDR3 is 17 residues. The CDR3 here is CASSQDPLAGGADTQYF. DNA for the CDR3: TGTGCCAGCAGCCAAGATCCCCTAGCGGGAGGCGCAGATACGCAGTATTTT.

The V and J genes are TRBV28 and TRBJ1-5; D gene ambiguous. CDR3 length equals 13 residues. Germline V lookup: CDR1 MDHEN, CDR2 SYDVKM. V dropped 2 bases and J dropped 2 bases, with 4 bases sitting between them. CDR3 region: CASSLMGNQPQHF. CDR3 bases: TGTGCCAGCAGTTTAATGGGCAATCAGCCCCAGCATTTT.

The DNA for the CDR3 is TGCGCCAGCAGCCCCGGGACAGCACGTCATGAGCAGTTCTTC. Protein product: CASSPGTARHEQFF. The chain recombines TRBV4-3 with TRBJ2-1; the match to TRBD1 covers 7 bases. CDR1 is LGHNA, CDR2 YSLEER, per germline. V trimming: 4 bases; J trimming: 8 bases; junction bases outside the gene matches: 8. The CDR3 sequence is 14 residues long.

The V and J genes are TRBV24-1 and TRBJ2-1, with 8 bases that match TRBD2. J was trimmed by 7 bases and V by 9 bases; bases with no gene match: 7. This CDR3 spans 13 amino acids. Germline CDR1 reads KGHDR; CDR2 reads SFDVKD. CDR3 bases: TGTGCCACCGTGGGACTAGGGGGGAATGAGCAGTTCTTC. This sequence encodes CATVGLGGNEQFF.

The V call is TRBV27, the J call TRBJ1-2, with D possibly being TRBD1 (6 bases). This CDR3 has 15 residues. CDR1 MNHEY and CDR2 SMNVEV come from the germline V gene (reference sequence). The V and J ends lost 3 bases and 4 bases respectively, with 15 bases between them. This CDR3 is CASSLVQGWGYGYTF. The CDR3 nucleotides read TGTGCCAGCAGTTTGGTACAGGGATGGGGCTATGGCTACACCTTC.

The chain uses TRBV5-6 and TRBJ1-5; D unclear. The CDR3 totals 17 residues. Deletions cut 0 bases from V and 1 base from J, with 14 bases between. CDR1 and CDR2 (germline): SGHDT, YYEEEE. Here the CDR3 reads CASSLDGGQASNQPQHF. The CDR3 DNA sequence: TGTGCCAGCAGCTTGGATGGTGGGCAGGCCAGCAATCAGCCCCAGCATTTT.